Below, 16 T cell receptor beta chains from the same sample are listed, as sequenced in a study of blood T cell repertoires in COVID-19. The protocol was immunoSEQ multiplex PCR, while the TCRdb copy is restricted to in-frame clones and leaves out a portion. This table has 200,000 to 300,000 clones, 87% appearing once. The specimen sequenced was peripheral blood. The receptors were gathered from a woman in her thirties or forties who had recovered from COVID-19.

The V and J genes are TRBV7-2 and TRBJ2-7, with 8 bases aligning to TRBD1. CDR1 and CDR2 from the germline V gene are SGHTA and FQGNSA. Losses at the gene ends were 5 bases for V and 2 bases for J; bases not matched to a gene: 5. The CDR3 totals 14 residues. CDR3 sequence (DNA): TGTGCCAGCAGCCGCCTACAGGGGGCCTACGAGCAGTACTTC. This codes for CASSRLQGAYEQYF.

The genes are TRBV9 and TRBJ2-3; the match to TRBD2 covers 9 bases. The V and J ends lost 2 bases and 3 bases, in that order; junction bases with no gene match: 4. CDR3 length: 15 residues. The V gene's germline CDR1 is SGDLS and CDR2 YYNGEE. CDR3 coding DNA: TGTGCCAGCAGCGTCCAACTAGCGGGTACAGATACGCAGTATTTT. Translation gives CASSVQLAGTDTQYF.

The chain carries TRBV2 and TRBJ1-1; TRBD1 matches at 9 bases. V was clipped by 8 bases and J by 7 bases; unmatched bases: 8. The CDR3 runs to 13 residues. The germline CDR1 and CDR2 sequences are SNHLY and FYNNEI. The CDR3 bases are TGTGCCAGCCACCGGGACAGGGAGATTGAAGCTTTCTTT. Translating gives CASHRDREIEAFF.

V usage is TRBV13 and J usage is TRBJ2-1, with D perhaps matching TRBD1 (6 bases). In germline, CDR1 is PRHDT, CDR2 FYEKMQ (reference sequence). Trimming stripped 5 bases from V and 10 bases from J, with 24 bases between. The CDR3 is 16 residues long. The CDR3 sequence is CASSPPWTVPLVEQFF. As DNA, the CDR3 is TGTGCCAGCAGCCCGCCTTGGACAGTACCTCTGGTCGAGCAGTTCTTC.

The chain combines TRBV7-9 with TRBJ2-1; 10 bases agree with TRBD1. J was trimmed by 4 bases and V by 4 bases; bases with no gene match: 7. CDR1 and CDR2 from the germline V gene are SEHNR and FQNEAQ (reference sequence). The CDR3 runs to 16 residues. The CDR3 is CASSSKPGQGYNEQFF. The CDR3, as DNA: TGTGCCAGCAGCTCCAAACCGGGACAGGGGTACAATGAGCAGTTCTTC.

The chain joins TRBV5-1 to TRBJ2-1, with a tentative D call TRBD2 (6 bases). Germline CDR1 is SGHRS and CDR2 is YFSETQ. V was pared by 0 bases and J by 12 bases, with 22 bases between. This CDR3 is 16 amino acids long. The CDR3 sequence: CASSLVGGRINVGQFF. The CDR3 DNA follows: TGCGCCAGCAGCTTGGTGGGAGGACGGATCAATGTTGGGCAGTTCTTC.

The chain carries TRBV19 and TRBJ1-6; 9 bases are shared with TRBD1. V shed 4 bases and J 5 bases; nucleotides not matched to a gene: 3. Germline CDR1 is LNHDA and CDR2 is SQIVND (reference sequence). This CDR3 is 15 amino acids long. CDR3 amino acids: CASSTQGADNSPLHF. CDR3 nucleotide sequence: TGTGCCAGTAGTACACAGGGGGCGGATAATTCACCCCTCCACTTT. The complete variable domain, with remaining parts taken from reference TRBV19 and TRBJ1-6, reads DGGITQSPKYLFRKEGQNVTLSCEQNLNHDAMYWYRQDPGQGLRLIYYSQIVNDFQKGDIAEGYSVSREKKESFPLTVTSAQKNPTAFYLCASSTQGADNSPLHFGNGTRLTVT.

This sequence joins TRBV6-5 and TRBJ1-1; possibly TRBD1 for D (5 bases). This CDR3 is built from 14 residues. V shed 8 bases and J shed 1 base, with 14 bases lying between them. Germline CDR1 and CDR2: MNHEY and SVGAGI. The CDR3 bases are TGTGCCAGCCAAAGGGGAACATCGAACACTGAAGCTTTCTTT. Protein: CASQRGTSNTEAFF.

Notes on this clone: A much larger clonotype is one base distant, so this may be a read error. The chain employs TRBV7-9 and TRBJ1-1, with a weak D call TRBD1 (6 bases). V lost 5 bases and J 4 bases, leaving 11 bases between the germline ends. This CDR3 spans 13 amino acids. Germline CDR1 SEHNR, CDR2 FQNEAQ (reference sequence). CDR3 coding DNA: TGTGCCAGCAGCCAACAGGGTGCCACTGAAGCTTTCTTT. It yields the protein CASSQQGATEAFF.

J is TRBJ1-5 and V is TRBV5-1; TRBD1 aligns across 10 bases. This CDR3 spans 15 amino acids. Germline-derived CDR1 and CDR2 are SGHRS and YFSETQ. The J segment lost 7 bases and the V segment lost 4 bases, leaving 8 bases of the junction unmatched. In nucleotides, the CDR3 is TGCGCCAGCAGCCTCTCCGGACAGGGGGGACAGCCCCAGCATTTT. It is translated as CASSLSGQGGQPQHF.

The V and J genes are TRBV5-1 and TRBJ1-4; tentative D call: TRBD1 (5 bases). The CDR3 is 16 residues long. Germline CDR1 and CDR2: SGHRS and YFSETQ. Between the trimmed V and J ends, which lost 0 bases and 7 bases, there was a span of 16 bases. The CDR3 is CASSLAWPSGGEKLFF. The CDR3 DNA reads TGCGCCAGCAGCTTGGCCTGGCCCTCCGGGGGTGAAAAACTGTTTTTT.

CDR3: CASSFVSHRGYNEQFF. In DNA, the CDR3 is TGTGCCAGCAGCTTTGTCTCTCATCGCGGGTACAATGAGCAGTTCTTC. The chain has TRBV7-8 and TRBJ2-1; possibly TRBD2 for D (5 bases). V was pared by 3 bases and J by 4 bases, with 16 bases between. Germline V gene data show CDR1 as SGHVS and CDR2 as FQNEAQ. CDR3 length: 16 residues.

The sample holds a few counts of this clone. The CDR3 bases are TGTGCCAGCTCCGTGTTTGTTGAGGAAGCTTTCTTT. As protein: CASSVFVEEAFF. The genes are TRBV7-9 and TRBJ1-1, with D unresolved. Trimming took 8 bases from V and 8 from J, leaving 15 bases between them. Germline values: CDR1 SEHNR, CDR2 FQNEAQ (reference sequence). The CDR3 loop spans 12 amino acids.

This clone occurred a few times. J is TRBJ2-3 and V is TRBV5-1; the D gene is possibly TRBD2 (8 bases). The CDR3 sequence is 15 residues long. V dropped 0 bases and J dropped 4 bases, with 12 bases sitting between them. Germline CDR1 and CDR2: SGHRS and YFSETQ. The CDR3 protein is CASSLVGRGPDTQYF. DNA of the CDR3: TGCGCCAGCAGCTTGGTCGGGAGGGGGCCAGATACGCAGTATTTT.

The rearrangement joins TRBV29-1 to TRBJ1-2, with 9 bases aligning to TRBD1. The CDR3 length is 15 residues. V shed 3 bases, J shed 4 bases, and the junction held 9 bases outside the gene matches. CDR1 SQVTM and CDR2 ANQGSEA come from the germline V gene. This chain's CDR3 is CSVETGQGPFYGYTF. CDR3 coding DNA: TGCAGCGTTGAGACGGGACAGGGCCCTTTCTATGGCTACACCTTC.

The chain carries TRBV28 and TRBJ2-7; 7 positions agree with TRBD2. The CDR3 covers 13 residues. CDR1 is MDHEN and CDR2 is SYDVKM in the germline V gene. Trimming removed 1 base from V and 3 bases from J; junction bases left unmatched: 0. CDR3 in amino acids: CASSLSGGYEQYF. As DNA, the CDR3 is TGTGCCAGCAGTTTATCGGGGGGCTACGAGCAGTACTTC. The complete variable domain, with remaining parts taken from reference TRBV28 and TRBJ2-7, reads DVKVTQSSRYLVKRTGEKVFLECVQDMDHENMFWYRQDPGLGLRLIYFSYDVKMKEKGDIPEGYSVSREKKERFSLILESASTNQTSMYLCASSLSGGYEQYFGPGTRLTVT.